This T cell receptor (beta chain) stems from a study of cytomegalovirus exposure and HLA in healthy donors. Study observations and caveats: The authors listed 164 TCR beta chains as cytomegalovirus-associated.

Turning to this clone: Its antigen is still unknown.

The CDR3 extends over 15 amino acids. CDR1 and CDR2 (germline): MRHNA, SNTAGT. The J segment lost 2 bases and the V segment lost 0 bases, leaving 4 bases of the junction unmatched. It was the roughly 110-subject validation cohort, separate from the approximately 620-subject first cohort, to which the donors belonged. Libraries were prepared by immunoSEQ multiplex PCR; TCRdb keeps only in-frame clonotypes and omits some of them. The table shows tens of thousands of clones, with 85% to 95% occurring only once. The rearrangement uses TRBV6-4 and TRBJ2-7; 7 bases align to TRBD1. Sequenced material: PBMCs. The TCR sequence derives from a man aged 18 to 35 in good health and CMV-seronegative. CDR3 amino acids: CASSDSNRGPYEQYF. In DNA, the CDR3 is TGTGCCAGCAGTGACTCGAACAGGGGACCCTACGAGCAGTACTTC.